The 7 T cell receptor beta chains below come from one sample, sequenced in a study. TCRdb used MiXCR to reprocess the RT-PCR reads, holding one entry per CDR3 protein. The sample shows 550,000 to 750,000 distinct CDR3 sequences, 12% to 15% of them seen only once. The sample was memory CD4+ T cells from blood. The receptors shown here come from a female donor in good health, serving as a healthy control.

This clonotype was seen at least ten times. The rearrangement uses TRBV29-1 and TRBJ1-2; D perhaps matches TRBD1 (5 bases). The CDR3 consists of 12 residues. Germline V lookup: CDR1 SQVTM, CDR2 ANQGSEA. Trimming took off 7 bases at V and 6 bases at J, with 15 bases between the two ends. The CDR3 DNA follows: TGCAGCGGCGTCCGGACATCGGATGGCTACACCTTC. This sequence encodes CSGVRTSDGYTF.

The V call is TRBV7-2, the J call TRBJ1-2; 7 nucleotides match TRBD1. V lost 7 bases to trimming and J lost 1 base; unmatched junction nucleotides: 9. The length of the CDR3 is 15 residues. In germline, CDR1 is SGHTA, CDR2 FQGNSA. CDR3 coding DNA: TGTGCCAGCAACGACCGACGGGACAGTAACTATGGCTACACCTTC. The encoded protein is CASNDRRDSNYGYTF.

V gene TRBV27 combines with J gene TRBJ1-4, with D unclear. Trimming stripped 5 bases from V and 0 bases from J, with 7 bases between. This CDR3 is 14 amino acids long. Germline V CDR1 and CDR2: MNHEY, SMNVEV (reference sequence). The CDR3 coding sequence is TGTGCCAGCAGTCGGAAGACAACTAATGAAAAACTGTTTTTT. As protein: CASSRKTTNEKLFF. Full variable domain (remainder filled in from reference TRBV27 and TRBJ1-4): EAQVTQNPRYLITVTGKKLTVTCSQNMNHEYMSWYRQDPGLGLRQIYYSMNVEVTDKGDVPEGYKVSRKEKRNFPLILESPSPNQTSLYFCASSRKTTNEKLFFGSGTQLSVL.

This clonotype occurred a few times. DNA for the CDR3: TGCGCCAGCGGCGAACAGGGAGATACGCAGTATTTT. Translating it yields CASGEQGDTQYF. The chain couples TRBV5-1 to TRBJ2-3, with D possibly matching TRBD1 (6 bases). CDR3 length: 12 residues. Germline CDR1 reads SGHRS; CDR2 reads YFSETQ. With 7 bases removed from V and 5 bases from J, the gap between germline ends came to 11 bases.

The sample holds many counts of this clonotype. This chain uses TRBV12-3 or TRBV12-4 with TRBJ1-2; D possibly corresponds to TRBD1 (5 bases). V shed 6 bases and J shed 6 bases, with 11 bases lying between them. There are 12 residues in the CDR3. The chain's CDR3 is CASRPGTHGYTF. The CDR3 DNA reads TGTGCCAGCAGGCCCGGGACCCATGGCTACACCTTC.

This clonotype showed up many times. The chain carries TRBV7-2 and TRBJ2-3; TRBD2 matches at 9 bases. Germline V CDR1 and CDR2: SGHTA, FQGNSA. With V trimmed by 1 base and J by 4 bases, 12 bases remained unmatched. The CDR3 loop spans 18 amino acids. CDR3 in DNA: TGTGCCAGCAGCTTAGTTGGGGGTCGGCGGGGGGGTTCAGATACGCAGTATTTT. Its translation is CASSLVGGRRGGSDTQYF.

This clonotype was seen a few times. This chain connects TRBV10-3 to TRBJ1-4; D possibly corresponds to TRBD1 (6 bases). The germline V gene has CDR1 ENHRY and CDR2 SYGVKD. The V and J ends lost 2 bases and 7 bases respectively, with 14 bases between them. This CDR3 region has 15 residues. The DNA for the CDR3 is TGTGCCATCAGTGAGGAGGGGGGGCAGGGTGAAAAACTGTTTTTT. Amino acid sequence: CAISEEGGQGEKLFF.